This TCR beta chain was observed in a study of blood T cell repertoires in COVID-19. Study context: From the United States, Italy and Spain came samples of acute and convalescent COVID-19. PBMCs, B-cell-depleted T cells, or T cells were the source of the cDNA or gDNA that made up the material.

The CDR3 covers 15 residues. The germline V gene has CDR1 MGHRA and CDR2 YSYEKL. V shed 0 bases, J shed 7 bases, and the junction held 6 bases outside the gene matches. Membership in each cohort depended on participant-reported clinical history. How the authors handled the data: Nucleated cell counts were estimated from reference gene primer amplification. Assay: immunoSEQ multiplex PCR; the TCRdb copy retains only in-frame clones and omits some. The DNA was the basis for D and trimming; V, J and clone size are from that table. Counted here are some 130,000 clones, 84% occurring once; the ten biggest clones make up 2.4%.

The chain employs TRBV4-1 and TRBJ2-5, with 9 bases identical to TRBD2. The specimen sequenced was PBMCs or T cells enriched from blood (not recorded which). This TCR was recovered from a man aged 40-49 years with acute COVID-19. The CDR3 DNA reads TGCGCCAGCAGCCAAGACTGGGCGGGAGGGCCGACCCAGTACTTC. It is translated as CASSQDWAGGPTQYF.